These 12 T cell receptor beta chains were all obtained from the same sample, sequenced in a study of blood T cell repertoires in COVID-19. This table comes from immunoSEQ multiplex PCR, and its TCRdb copy is limited to in-frame clones, with some not included. The sample consists of around 190,000 clones, 65% to 80% of them appearing once. Specimen: PBMCs or T cells enriched from blood (not recorded which). Receptors were obtained from a woman in her forties or fifties with acute COVID-19.

The rearrangement joins TRBV27 to TRBJ1-2, with 8 bases that match TRBD1. The ends lost 5 bases at V and 3 bases at J; junction bases unmatched: 8. CDR1 is MNHEY and CDR2 is SMNVEV in the germline V gene (reference sequence). The CDR3 has 15 amino acids. The CDR3 DNA is TGTGCCAGCAGTCCATCAGGGGGCGTATACTATGGCTACACCTTC. This codes for CASSPSGGVYYGYTF.

Here the CDR3 reads CASSSGQGALGTEAFF. Written as DNA, the CDR3 is TGTGCCAGCAGCTCCGGACAGGGGGCGCTAGGGACTGAAGCTTTCTTT. The chain has TRBV5-4 and TRBJ1-1, with 11 nucleotides matching TRBD1. CDR1 and CDR2 from the germline V gene are SGHNT and YYREEE (reference sequence). The CDR3 covers 16 residues. After removal of 3 bases from V and 5 bases from J, the junction contained 9 bases not matched to a gene.

In its sample, this clone was seen once. The genes are TRBV12-1 and TRBJ2-7; the table's D call, TRBD2, has no DNA check behind it. TRBV12-1 is assigned pseudogene status. This CDR3 region has 17 residues. CDR3 region: CASSFFQAGALIYEQYV. CDR3 DNA sequence: TGTGCCAGCAGCTTTTTTCAAGCGGGGGCCCTAATTTACGAGCAGTACGTC.

V is TRBV4-1 and J is TRBJ2-7, with D hard to call. There are 15 residues in the CDR3. In germline, CDR1 is MGHRA, CDR2 YSYEKL. V dropped 0 bases and J dropped 4 bases, with 13 bases sitting between them. CDR3 nucleotide sequence: TGCGCCAGCAGCCAAGATAGTCAATCCGGTTACGAGCAGTACGTC. Translating gives CASSQDSQSGYEQYV.

V usage is TRBV28 and J usage is TRBJ1-1, with 9 nucleotides matching TRBD1. The CDR3 runs to 14 residues. Germline CDR1 reads MDHEN; CDR2 reads SYDVKM. V gave up 5 bases and J gave up 3 bases; unmatched junction bases: 4. CDR3: CASSTGGRYTEAFF. DNA of the CDR3: TGTGCCAGCAGTACAGGGGGCAGGTACACTGAAGCTTTCTTT.

The chain carries TRBV6-2 or TRBV6-3 and TRBJ2-7; 8 nucleotides agree with TRBD1. Unmatched junction bases numbered 8, after V lost 2 bases and J lost 5 bases. The CDR3 is made up of 15 amino acids. CDR1 and CDR2 (germline): MNHEY, SVGEGT. CDR3 region: CASSYLGQGIDEQYV. The CDR3 DNA reads TGTGCCAGCAGTTACCTCGGACAGGGTATCGACGAGCAGTACGTC.

This chain uses TRBV12-3 or TRBV12-4 with TRBJ1-2; TRBD1 agrees at 7 bases. The CDR3 length is 13 residues. V shed 3 bases and J 8 bases; nucleotides not matched to a gene: 6. The CDR3: CASSFTDREGYTF. The CDR3 DNA sequence: TGTGCCAGCAGTTTCACCGACAGGGAAGGCTACACCTTC.

This clone was picked up many times. Different DNA sequences within this sample yield the same CDR3. The chain recombines TRBV2 with TRBJ1-5, with TRBD1 identical over 7 bases. Germline values: CDR1 SNHLY, CDR2 FYNNEI. This CDR3 has 14 residues. The ends lost 6 bases at V and 3 bases at J; junction bases unmatched: 5. Here the CDR3 reads CASRGDSLNQPQHF. CDR3 nucleotide sequence: TGTGCCAGCAGAGGGGACAGTCTCAATCAGCCCCAGCATTTT.

The chain links TRBV6-1 to TRBJ1-5, with D uncertain. The V gene's germline CDR1 is MNHNS and CDR2 SASEGT. This CDR3 has 15 residues. The V and J ends lost 2 bases and 5 bases respectively, with 13 bases between them. CDR3 sequence reads: CASSEPPVMDQPQHF. CDR3 in DNA: TGTGCCAGCAGTGAACCGCCAGTCATGGATCAGCCCCAGCATTTT.

The chain carries TRBV9 and TRBJ2-1, with 8 bases aligning to TRBD2. V lost 3 bases, J lost 3 bases, and 5 bases stayed unmatched. This CDR3 region has 15 residues. From germline, CDR1 is SGDLS and CDR2 YYNGEE. The CDR3 protein is CASSASGGHYNEQFF. The CDR3 DNA reads as TGTGCCAGCAGCGCGAGCGGGGGCCACTACAATGAGCAGTTCTTC. Filled out from reference TRBV9 and TRBJ2-1, the complete variable domain reads DSGVTQTPKHLITATGQRVTLRCSPRSGDLSVYWYQQSLDQGLQFLIQYYNGEERAKGNILERFSAQQFPDLHSELNLSSLELGDSALYFCASSASGGHYNEQFFGPGTRLTVL.

This clone was detected once. V gene TRBV5-1 combines with J gene TRBJ1-6; 7 bases fit TRBD1. This CDR3 is 19 amino acids long. Germline assignment: CDR1 SGHRS and CDR2 YFSETQ. Trimming took 2 bases from V and 8 from J; bases not matched to a gene: 19. The CDR3 sequence: CASSLWLRRGGVVDSPLHF. CDR3 DNA: TGCGCCAGCAGCTTATGGTTAAGGAGAGGGGGCGTTGTTGATTCACCCCTCCACTTT. The full variable domain, rest sourced from reference TRBV5-1 and TRBJ1-6, is KAGVTQTPRYLIKTRGQQVTLSCSPISGHRSVSWYQQTPGQGLQFLFEYFSETQRNKGNFPGRFSGRQFSNSRSEMNVSTLELGDSALYLCASSLWLRRGGVVDSPLHFGNGTRLTVT.

This clone appeared a few times. This chain uses TRBV19 with TRBJ1-1; D might be TRBD1 (5 bases). The CDR3 runs 14 residues. From germline, CDR1 is LNHDA and CDR2 SQIVND (reference sequence). Trimming shortened V by 5 bases and J by 4 bases, and 14 bases separated the two germline ends. CDR3 sequence: CASSVPPGGTEAFF. The CDR3, as DNA: TGTGCCAGTAGTGTCCCCCCCGGGGGCACTGAAGCTTTCTTT.